The rows below give T cell receptor beta chains drawn from one sample of a study of PD-1 blockade in classical Hodgkin lymphoma. Repertoires were generated with immunoSEQ multiplex PCR, while TCRdb's copy carries only in-frame clones and drops some. The data show some 27,000 clones, with approximately 78% seen just once and approximately 0.65% held by the top ten. The sequencing used CD4+ T cells from blood, collected before the fourth cycle of nivolumab. Receptors were obtained from a human donor with classical Hodgkin lymphoma. Each CDR3 is given with its conserved first and last residue. A D gene is named only where the DNA matches it firmly. Clone sizes are given selectively: once, few, many, or a class where the clone is expanded.

TRBV5-5	NA	NA	TRBJ2-7	TGTGCCAGCACGGGGGGCCACGAGCAGTACTTC	CASTGGHEQYF
TRBV25-1	TRBD1	few	TRBJ1-1	TGTGCCAGCAGTGGGGACAGAGTGAAAACTGAAGCTTTCTTT	CASSGDRVKTEAFF
TRBV27	NA	NA	TRBJ2-3	TGTGCCAGCAGTTCCACGGGGGGCATTAGCACAGATACGCAGTATTTT	CASSSTGGISTDTQYF
TRBV11-2	TRBD2	NA	TRBJ2-3	TGTGCCAGCAGCCCAACTAGCGGGGGTCCAGATACGCAGTATTTT	CASSPTSGGPDTQYF
TRBV4-1	TRBD2	NA	TRBJ2-7	TGCGCCAGCAGCCGGACTAGCTACGAGCAGTACTTC	CASSRTSYEQYF
TRBV6-5	TRBD1	NA	TRBJ2-7	TGTGCCAGCAGTTACGGGAGTGGGGACAGGGGCTACGAGCAGTACTTC	CASSYGSGDRGYEQYF
TRBV28	TRBD1	NA	TRBJ2-7	TGTGCCAGCAGTCCTACAGGGGGCGAGACCTACGAGCAGTACTTC	CASSPTGGETYEQYF
TRBV12-5	NA	NA	TRBJ1-6	TGTGCTAGTTCCCCCGGGGGTTCTCAGGAGGCCCTCCACTTT	CASSPGGSQEALHF
TRBV9	TRBD2	few	TRBJ2-1	TGTGCCAGCAGCCCACGGACTAGCGGGGGTTCTGGGAAGTTCTTC	CASSPRTSGGSGKFF
TRBV7-9	NA	NA	TRBJ1-3	TGTGCCAGCAGCTTAAGCTCTGGAAACACCATATATTTT	CASSLSSGNTIYF
TRBV7-8	TRBD1	NA	TRBJ1-6	TGTGCCAGCAGCTATACAGGGGCTTCACCCCTCCACTTT	CASSYTGASPLHF
TRBV5-1	TRBD2	NA	TRBJ2-3	TGCGCCAGCGGAGAGAGCGGGGTGAGCACAGATACGCAGTATTTT	CASGESGVSTDTQYF
TRBV12-1	NA	NA	TRBJ1-5	TGTGCCAGCAGCACCTCCGGGACAGGGTTTGGGTATAGCAATCAGCCCCAGCATTTT	CASSTSGTGFGYSNQPQHF
TRBV5-1	NA	NA	TRBJ1-4	TGCGCCAGCAGCTCAACAGGGTCCGCGACTAATGAAAAACTGTTTTTT	CASSSTGSATNEKLFF
TRBV5-1	NA	NA	TRBJ2-2	TGCGCCAGCAGTCGAGGACAGAACACCGGGGAGCTGTTTTTT	CASSRGQNTGELFF
TRBV7-6	NA	few	TRBJ1-6	TGTGCCAGCAGCCCCAACGGATGGACGGATTCACCCCTCCACTTT	CASSPNGWTDSPLHF
TRBV30	TRBD1	NA	TRBJ1-2	TGTGCCTGGAACTCGCCAGGGGGCGTATATGGCTACACCTTC	CAWNSPGGVYGYTF
TRBV5-1	NA	NA	TRBJ2-6	TGCGCCAGCAGCCCCTTGGGCTCTGGGGCCAACGTCCTGACTTTC	CASSPLGSGANVLTF
TRBV10-2	TRBD2	NA	TRBJ2-1	TGCGCCAGCAGAGGACTAGCGGCTTACAATGAGCAGTTCTTC	CASRGLAAYNEQFF
TRBV5-1	NA	few	TRBJ2-3	TGCGCCAGCAGCTTGGCCGTCGATGGGGCAGATACGCAGTATTTT	CASSLAVDGADTQYF
TRBV18	NA	NA	TRBJ2-7	TGTGCCAGCTCACCCGTTCCTTCGAGCTCCTACGAGCAGTACTTC	CASSPVPSSSYEQYF
TRBV6-4	NA	NA	TRBJ1-6	TGTGCCAGCAGTCAAGGAGGCTCCTATAATTCACCCCTCCACTTT	CASSQGGSYNSPLHF
TRBV11-1	NA	NA	TRBJ2-5	TGTGCCAGCACCTCGGGGAAGATTCAAGAGACCCAGTACTTC	CASTSGKIQETQYF
TRBV4-1	TRBD1	few	TRBJ2-5	TGCGCCAGCAGCTCGCCCAGACAGGGGAGGGAGACCCAGTACTTC	CASSSPRQGRETQYF
TRBV5-1	NA	NA	TRBJ2-3	TGCGCCAGCAGCGGGCAGGGTGGCCCCACAGATACGCAGTATTTT	CASSGQGGPTDTQYF
TRBV7-9	NA	NA	TRBJ1-3	TGTGCCAGCAGCGTGTCAGGGGTCGGAAACACCATATATTTT	CASSVSGVGNTIYF
TRBV28	TRBD2	NA	TRBJ2-1	TGTGCCAGCCGACTAGCGGGGGTGTACAATGAGCAGTTCTTC	CASRLAGVYNEQFF
TRBV27	NA	NA	TRBJ2-7	TGTGCCAGCAGTCCCTATAGGGACCGTAGCTCCTACGAGCAGTACTTC	CASSPYRDRSSYEQYF
TRBV9	NA	few	TRBJ1-2	TGTGCCAGCAGCGTAGTCTGGAGAAATGGCTACACCTTC	CASSVVWRNGYTF
TRBV7-9	TRBD1	NA	TRBJ1-1	TGTGCCAGCAGCTTATTAGGGACAGGGGTATTCACTGAAGCTTTCTTT	CASSLLGTGVFTEAFF
TRBV5-1	NA	NA	TRBJ1-1	TGCGCCAGCAGCTTGGACGCAGACCGGATTGTAGCTTTCTTT	CASSLDADRIVAFF
TRBV27	NA	few	TRBJ2-7	TGTGCCAGCAGTTCCCTCGGACACCCCTCCGAGCAGTACTTC	CASSSLGHPSEQYF
TRBV28	NA	medium-sized	TRBJ1-6	TGTGCCAGCCGCCCCCCGGGCCTCGGGCCTTATAATTCACCCCTCCACTTT	CASRPPGLGPYNSPLHF
TRBV7-2	NA	NA	TRBJ1-3	TGTGCCAGCAGCGGATACAGCGGTGGAAACACCATATATTTT	CASSGYSGGNTIYF
TRBV5-1	TRBD1	few	TRBJ1-5	TGCGCCAGCAGCCGGGACAGGGATCAGCCCCAGCATTTT	CASSRDRDQPQHF
TRBV5-1	TRBD2	NA	TRBJ2-2	TGCGCCAGCAGCTTGGTAGGGACTAGCACCGGGGAGCTGTTTTTT	CASSLVGTSTGELFF
TRBV7-9	TRBD1	NA	TRBJ2-7	TGTGCCAGCAGCTTGGACAGGGGCGACGAGCAGTACTTC	CASSLDRGDEQYF
TRBV18	NA	NA	TRBJ2-1	TGTGCCAGCTCACCTTTGCAGGTCGTCAATGAGCAGTTCTTC	CASSPLQVVNEQFF
TRBV6-5	NA	NA	TRBJ1-5	TGTGCCAGCGGGACGTTGAATCAGCCCCAGCATTTT	CASGTLNQPQHF
TRBV5-1	TRBD1	NA	TRBJ2-7	TGCGCCAGCAGCTTGGAAGACAGGGCATACGAGCAGTACTTC	CASSLEDRAYEQYF
TRBV5-1	NA	NA	TRBJ1-5	TGCGCCAGCAGCTTGGGCAGGGAGGGTCAGCCCCAGCATTTT	CASSLGREGQPQHF
TRBV7-9	TRBD1	NA	TRBJ1-2	TGTGCCAGCAGCTCACTCCAGGGGGCGCATGGCTACACCTTC	CASSSLQGAHGYTF
TRBV6-5	TRBD2	few	TRBJ2-3	TGTGCCAGCAATAAGGGACTAGCGGGGATGAATACGCAGTATTTT	CASNKGLAGMNTQYF
TRBV28	NA	NA	TRBJ1-4	TGTGCACTACCCGGTAAGGGACGGAAAGCAACTAATGAAAAACTGTTTTTT	CALPGKGRKATNEKLFF
TRBV6-4	TRBD2	NA	TRBJ2-5	TGTGCCAGCAGTGGGACTAGCGGGGGAGACCAAGAGACCCAGTACTTC	CASSGTSGGDQETQYF
TRBV6-6	TRBD1	few	TRBJ1-6	TGTGCCAGCAGCTCTTCCGGGACAGGCAATTCACCCCTCCACTTT	CASSSSGTGNSPLHF
TRBV27	NA	NA	TRBJ2-3	TGTGCCAGCAGGGGGGGAGGTTTGGGCACAGATACGCAGTATTTT	CASRGGGLGTDTQYF
TRBV25-1	NA	NA	TRBJ1-2	TGTGCCAGCAGTGAATGGGTGTTGGGATATGGCTACACCTTC	CASSEWVLGYGYTF
TRBV27	TRBD2	NA	TRBJ2-2	TGTGCCAGCAGTCCCGCCCTAGCGGCAAACACCGGGGAGCTGTTTTTT	CASSPALAANTGELFF
TRBV7-9	TRBD1	NA	TRBJ2-2	TGTGCCAGCAGCTTAGTAACAGGGGAAAGTACCGGGGAGCTGTTTTTT	CASSLVTGESTGELFF
TRBV5-1	TRBD1	NA	TRBJ1-1	TGCGCCAGCAGCTGGGACAGGGGCACTGAAGCTTTCTTT	CASSWDRGTEAFF
TRBV12-5	TRBD1	NA	TRBJ2-1	TGTGCTAGTGGCCCTGACAGGGGGAAGTACAATGAGCAGTTCTTC	CASGPDRGKYNEQFF
TRBV25-1	NA	NA	TRBJ2-7	TGTGCCAGCAGTGTCTTGTCGGGGGCGCTTCTCGAGCAGTACTTC	CASSVLSGALLEQYF
TRBV5-1	TRBD1	NA	TRBJ2-1	TGCGCCAGCAGCTCTACCGGGACAGGGGCAAATGAGCAGTTCTTC	CASSSTGTGANEQFF
TRBV6-5	NA	NA	TRBJ1-4	TGTGCCAGCAGGCCCCGGGACAACGTTCGTGGAAAACTGTTTTTT	CASRPRDNVRGKLFF